This T cell receptor beta chain came from a study of T cell responses to AZD1222 COVID-19 vaccine. Germline CDR1 SGHRS, CDR2 YFSETQ. Between the trimmed V and J ends, which lost 3 bases and 0 bases, there was a span of 3 bases. This CDR3 is built from 13 residues. Second-dose intervals of approximately 4 or approximately 12 weeks were pooled. General study results and limits: No repertoire was sampled before or during the peak T cell response, only after it.

Only a few counts were recorded for this clone. The antigen is undetermined. Profiling relied on immunoSEQ multiplex PCR, and the TCRdb table lists in-frame clones only, not all of them. The table shows tens of thousands of clones, with about nine tenths occurring only once. The chain employs TRBV5-1 and TRBJ2-2; D gene uncertain. This specimen was peripheral blood, taken 28 days after the second AZD1222 dose. The TCR was taken from an adult who received the AZD1222 COVID-19 vaccine. The CDR3, as DNA: TGCGCCAGCAGCTCTACGAACACCGGGGAGCTGTTTTTT. Protein product: CASSSTNTGELFF.